The next 31 T cell receptor beta chains were all read from a single sample in a study of cytomegalovirus exposure and HLA in healthy donors. With 60 Vbeta and 13 Jbeta primers, the PCR was carried out. The assay was immunoSEQ multiplex PCR, and TCRdb's table has in-frame clones only and misses some. This sample has over 100,000 clones, with about 80% found just once. The sequencing input was PBMCs. Source of these receptors: a woman aged 45-65 years in good health and CMV-seropositive.

As concerns this clone: Other DNA sequences in the sample encode the same CDR3. The chain links TRBV2 to TRBJ2-5; tentatively, D is TRBD1 (5 bases). The germline V gene has CDR1 SNHLY and CDR2 FYNNEI. The CDR3 length is 14 residues. The V gene lost 6 bases and the J gene lost 5 bases, with 16 bases spanning the gap. The CDR3 nucleotides read TGTGCCAGCAGCCAATCAGGGATGGTGGAGACCCAGTACTTC. Protein: CASSQSGMVETQYF.

The V call is TRBV14, the J call TRBJ1-2, with a possible D match to TRBD1 (6 bases). The CDR3 is 14 amino acids. Germline CDR1 SGHDN, CDR2 FVKESK. V gave up 6 bases and J gave up 7 bases, with 18 bases separating them. CDR3 sequence (DNA): TGTGCCAGCAGGGAGAGGGGGGGGCAGGGTGGCTACACCTTC. It translates to CASRERGGQGGYTF.

The chain links TRBV6-6 to TRBJ1-2, with TRBD1 matching over 7 bases. Germline V CDR1 and CDR2: MNHNY, SVGAGI (reference sequence). This CDR3 region has 14 residues. The ends lost 0 bases at V and 4 bases at J; junction bases unmatched: 2. As DNA, the CDR3 is TGTGCCAGCAGTTACTCTAGGACAGGCTATGGCTACACCTTC. Translation: CASSYSRTGYGYTF.

CDR3 sequence: CASSLPGGAAGANVLTF. CDR3 DNA sequence: TGTGCCAGCAGCTTACCAGGGGGCGCGGCCGGGGCCAACGTCCTGACTTTC. The chain is built from TRBV7-9 and TRBJ2-6, with 8 bases fitting TRBD1. Losses at the gene ends were 2 bases for V and 4 bases for J; bases not matched to a gene: 7. The CDR3 consists of 17 residues. Germline CDR1 reads SEHNR; CDR2 reads FQNEAQ (reference sequence).

In this sample, this clone turned up a few times. The CDR3 DNA follows: TGTGCCAGCAGCATCTTAGCGGGAGGGCCGTTAATCGGGGAGCTGTTTTTT. This sequence encodes CASSILAGGPLIGELFF. The rearrangement joins TRBV7-2 to TRBJ2-2, with 11 nucleotides matching TRBD2. Germline loops: CDR1 SGHTA, CDR2 FQGNSA. V was clipped by 5 bases and J by 7 bases; unmatched bases: 12. The CDR3 sequence is 17 residues long. Variable domain in full (rest from reference TRBV7-2 and TRBJ2-2): GAGVSQSPSNKVTEKGKDVELRCDPISGHTALYWYRQSLGQGLEFLIYFQGNSAPDKSGLPSDRFSAERTGGSVSTLTIQRTQQEDSAVYLCASSILAGGPLIGELFFGEGSRLTVL.

This clone was observed a handful of times. The V and J genes are TRBV9 and TRBJ1-3; the match to TRBD1 covers 7 bases. The CDR3 is made up of 16 amino acids. The V and J ends lost 4 bases and 2 bases, in that order; junction bases with no gene match: 9. The germline gives CDR1 SGDLS, CDR2 YYNGEE. CDR3 bases: TGTGCCAGCAGCCCTAGGGGGGACAGAGCTGGAAACACCATATATTTT. This gives the protein CASSPRGDRAGNTIYF.

The chain employs TRBV25-1 and TRBJ2-7, with a tentative D call TRBD1 (6 bases). The ends were cut back, 7 bases at V and 8 bases at J, with 18 bases in the middle. Germline V gene data show CDR1 as MGHDK and CDR2 as SYGVNS. The CDR3 contains 13 residues. The CDR3 loop is CASTVGTLSKQYF. CDR3 coding DNA: TGTGCCAGCACGGTCGGGACACTGAGCAAGCAGTACTTC.

V gene TRBV5-1 combines with J gene TRBJ2-5, with 7 bases lining up with TRBD1. J was trimmed by 1 base and V by 4 bases; bases with no gene match: 4. CDR3 length: 14 residues. Germline lookup yields CDR1 SGHRS and CDR2 YFSETQ. The CDR3, as DNA: TGCGCCAGCAGCGTGGGACAGCTCCAAGAGACCCAGTACTTC. It encodes CASSVGQLQETQYF.

V is TRBV9 and J is TRBJ1-2; D is perhaps TRBD1 (5 bases). The CDR3 is made up of 11 amino acids. Looked up from germline, CDR1 is SGDLS and CDR2 is YYNGEE. V lost 3 bases to trimming and J lost 14 bases, with 14 bases between them. CDR3 nucleotide sequence: TGTGCCAGCAGCGCGGAGGGGCCTAGTACCTTC. It is translated as CASSAEGPSTF. Together with reference TRBV9 and TRBJ1-2, the CDR3 gives the full variable domain: DSGVTQTPKHLITATGQRVTLRCSPRSGDLSVYWYQQSLDQGLQFLIQYYNGEERAKGNILERFSAQQFPDLHSELNLSSLELGDSALYFCASSAEGPSTFGSGTRLTVV.

This clone was seen a handful of times. This chain connects TRBV7-3 to TRBJ2-7; D possibly corresponds to TRBD2 (7 bases). Looked up from germline, CDR1 is SGHTA and CDR2 is FQGTGA. The CDR3 consists of 14 residues. The ends were cut back, 5 bases at V and 2 bases at J, with 13 bases in the middle. The CDR3 bases are TGTGCCAGCAGCCAAAGGGGGGGCCCCTACGAGCAGTACTTC. This gives the protein CASSQRGGPYEQYF.

V gene TRBV5-6 combines with J gene TRBJ2-1; TRBD2 is a possible D gene (5 bases). Germline CDR1 is SGHDT and CDR2 is YYEEEE. With 7 bases removed from V and 4 bases from J, the gap between germline ends came to 6 bases. The CDR3 has 11 amino acids. The DNA for the CDR3 is TGTGCCAGCGGGAGTTACAATGAGCAGTTCTTC. Its protein product is CASGSYNEQFF. The entire variable domain, with the rest obtained from reference TRBV5-6 and TRBJ2-1, is as follows: DAGVTQSPTHLIKTRGQQVTLRCSPKSGHDTVSWYQQALGQGPQFIFQYYEEEERQRGNFPDRFSGHQFPNYSSELNVNALLLGDSALYLCASGSYNEQFFGPGTRLTVL.

The CDR3 region is CASRKQGAGYTF. CDR3 coding DNA: TGTGCCAGCAGGAAACAGGGAGCGGGCTACACCTTC. V usage is TRBV12-1 and J usage is TRBJ1-2; TRBD1, as called in the table, went unchecked against the DNA. TRBV12-1 is annotated as a pseudogene. The CDR3 length is 12 residues.

V and J are TRBV5-6 and TRBJ1-4; D is uncertain. Germline V gene data show CDR1 as SGHDT and CDR2 as YYEEEE. The CDR3 has 15 residues. The V end lost 0 bases, the J end lost 5 bases, and 11 bases lay between the germline ends. The CDR3 region is CASSLEGGSNEKLFF. The CDR3 coding sequence is TGTGCCAGCAGCTTGGAGGGCGGGTCCAATGAAAAACTGTTTTTT.

CDR3 amino acids: CASSIERQGNYGYTF. The CDR3 DNA reads as TGTGCCAGTAGTATAGAGCGACAGGGTAACTATGGCTACACCTTC. The gene calls are TRBV19 and TRBJ1-2, with TRBD1 matching 7 bases. The V gene end was trimmed by 0 bases and the J gene end by 1 base; junction bases not matched to a gene: 2. The germline CDR1 and CDR2 sequences are LNHDA and SQIVND (reference sequence). CDR3 size: 15 residues.

The chain recombines TRBV7-6 with TRBJ2-2; possible D gene TRBD2, 5 bases. Trimming took off 5 bases at V and 0 bases at J, with 13 bases between the two ends. Per the germline V gene, CDR1 is SGHVS and CDR2 is FNYEAQ. This CDR3 has 16 amino acids. The CDR3 loop is CASSPREFANTGELFF. In DNA, the CDR3 is TGTGCCAGCAGCCCAAGGGAGTTCGCGAACACCGGGGAGCTGTTTTTT.

The rearrangement uses TRBV7-2 and TRBJ1-5, with a weak D call TRBD1 (5 bases). The V end lost 2 bases, the J end lost 4 bases, and 9 bases lay between the germline ends. The CDR3 contains 14 residues. Germline lookup yields CDR1 SGHTA and CDR2 FQGNSA. CDR3 amino acids: CASSLNAGNQPQHF. For the CDR3, the DNA is TGTGCCAGCAGCTTAAATGCAGGGAATCAGCCCCAGCATTTT.

The CDR3 protein is CASRTGTGWGDTQYF. CDR3 DNA: TGTGCCAGCAGGACCGGGACAGGTTGGGGGGATACGCAGTATTTT. The rearrangement joins TRBV6-1 to TRBJ2-3; TRBD1 agrees at 8 bases. This CDR3 is built from 15 residues. Germline V gives CDR1 MNHNS, CDR2 SASEGT. J gave up 6 bases and V 6 bases, and 11 bases lay outside the gene matches.

This chain uses TRBV5-6 with TRBJ1-1, with a tentative D call TRBD1 (6 bases). CDR3 size: 15 residues. Germline values: CDR1 SGHDT, CDR2 YYEEEE. Trimming pared 3 bases from V and 4 bases from J, leaving 16 bases between. For the CDR3, the DNA is TGTGCCAGCAGCTGGTGGACAGAATGGGCCACTGAAGCTTTCTTT. Its protein product is CASSWWTEWATEAFF. Full variable domain (outside the CDR3, taken from reference TRBV5-6 and TRBJ1-1): DAGVTQSPTHLIKTRGQQVTLRCSPKSGHDTVSWYQQALGQGPQFIFQYYEEEERQRGNFPDRFSGHQFPNYSSELNVNALLLGDSALYLCASSWWTEWATEAFFGQGTRLTVV.

V is TRBV25-1 and J is TRBJ2-3; D perhaps matches TRBD2 (6 bases). The germline V gene has CDR1 MGHDK and CDR2 SYGVNS. V dropped 4 bases and J dropped 7 bases, with 18 bases sitting between them. The CDR3 spans 15 residues. The chain's CDR3 is CASSVTGTPTHTQYF. CDR3 DNA: TGTGCCAGCAGTGTTACCGGGACTCCTACTCATACGCAGTATTTT.

The sample holds a few counts of this clone. The chain couples TRBV2 to TRBJ2-1; 12 nucleotides match TRBD2. J gave up 8 bases and V 5 bases, and 7 bases lay outside the gene matches. The germline V gene has CDR1 SNHLY and CDR2 FYNNEI. The CDR3 covers 15 residues. In nucleotides, the CDR3 is TGTGCCAGCAGTCTAGCGGGAGGGGTCGGCGATGAGCAGTTCTTC. It encodes CASSLAGGVGDEQFF.

This clone appeared a single time. The rearrangement joins TRBV5-4 to TRBJ2-2; 7 nucleotides line up with TRBD2. The germline V gene has CDR1 SGHNT and CDR2 YYREEE (reference sequence). V lost 6 bases, J lost 5 bases, and 4 bases stayed unmatched. This CDR3 spans 13 amino acids. This CDR3 is CASTGGSTGELFF. The CDR3 nucleotides are TGTGCCAGCACCGGGGGGAGTACCGGGGAGCTGTTTTTT.

This rearrangement joins TRBV12-5 to TRBJ1-6, with TRBD1 as a possible D gene (5 bases). Per germline, CDR1 LGHNT and CDR2 FRNRAP. The CDR3 totals 14 residues. The V and J ends lost 7 bases and 7 bases respectively, with 14 bases between them. The CDR3 here is CASALGGGNSPLHF. The CDR3 DNA is TGTGCTAGTGCCCTGGGGGGAGGCAATTCACCCCTCCACTTT.

This clone turned up a few times. This chain links TRBV7-3 with TRBJ2-3, with 7 bases that match TRBD2. The V and J ends lost 1 base and 7 bases, in that order; junction bases with no gene match: 8. The CDR3 has 15 residues. CDR1 SGHTA and CDR2 FQGTGA come from the germline V gene. CDR3 loop: CASSLRFGGSNTQYF. As DNA, the CDR3 is TGTGCCAGCAGCTTAAGGTTCGGCGGGAGCAATACGCAGTATTTT.

The rearrangement uses TRBV6-5 and TRBJ1-2; 7 nucleotides match TRBD1. Germline V gene lookup returns CDR1 MNHEY and CDR2 SVGAGI. This CDR3 comprises 14 residues. With 7 bases clipped from V and 5 bases from J, the junction kept 10 bases outside the gene matches. The CDR3 DNA follows: TGTGCCAGCACTGACTGGACAGGCTTATATGGCTACACCTTC. It encodes CASTDWTGLYGYTF.

The V gene is TRBV6-4, the J gene TRBJ2-3; D call uncertain. CDR3 length equals 13 residues. V was shortened by 6 bases and J by 3 bases, with 10 bases between the two germline ends. Germline-derived CDR1 and CDR2 are MRHNA and SNTAGT. CDR3 DNA sequence: TGTGCCAGCAGCCTGGAGCCAACAGATACGCAGTATTTT. Encoded protein: CASSLEPTDTQYF.

The chain couples TRBV15 to TRBJ2-3; TRBD1 might be the D (6 bases). Germline CDR1 and CDR2: LNHNV and YYDKDF (reference sequence). This CDR3 is 14 amino acids long. V was trimmed by 8 bases and J by 2 bases, leaving 14 bases between them. The CDR3 DNA is TGTGCCACCCTAGGGACACTATCCACAGATACGCAGTATTTT. It yields the protein CATLGTLSTDTQYF.

This clone has only one observation. The gene calls are TRBV7-2 and TRBJ1-2; 11 bases are shared with TRBD1. Germline trimming cut 6 bases from V and 4 bases from J; bases unmatched to any gene: 7. The length of the CDR3 is 15 residues. Germline-derived CDR1 and CDR2 are SGHTA and FQGNSA. This CDR3 reads CASRIRTGGLYGYTF. Here the CDR3 DNA reads TGTGCCAGCAGGATCAGGACAGGGGGCCTCTATGGCTACACCTTC.

The chain couples TRBV4-2 to TRBJ2-7; 10 bases are shared with TRBD2. CDR1 and CDR2 (germline): LGHNA, YNFKEQ. The CDR3 is made up of 14 amino acids. V lost 4 bases, J lost 9 bases, and 9 bases stayed unmatched. The CDR3 DNA follows: TGTGCCAGCAGCCCTCAGGTAGCGGGGGGAGCGCAGTACTTC. The encoded protein is CASSPQVAGGAQYF.

This chain links TRBV6-5 with TRBJ2-3; D possibly corresponds to TRBD2 (6 bases). The CDR3 contains 15 residues. V shed 6 bases and J shed 1 base, with 14 bases lying between them. Germline V gives CDR1 MNHEY, CDR2 SVGAGI. CDR3 nucleotides: TGTGCCAGCAGCCCTCGGGGGTTTGGCACAGATACGCAGTATTTT. This sequence encodes CASSPRGFGTDTQYF.

The genes are TRBV19 and TRBJ2-1, with D hard to call. Trimming took off 5 bases at V and 7 bases at J, with 6 bases between the two ends. Per the germline V gene, CDR1 is LNHDA and CDR2 is SQIVND (reference sequence). The CDR3 totals 11 residues. The CDR3 here is CASSVRNEQFF. DNA of the CDR3: TGTGCCAGTAGTGTGAGGAATGAGCAGTTCTTC.

Points on this clone: Additional DNA sequences in this sample encode the identical CDR3. This chain connects TRBV21-1 to TRBJ2-3; the D segment call TRBD2 is taken from the table without a DNA check. TRBV21-1 is a known pseudogene. This CDR3 contains 16 residues. The CDR3 region has the DNA TGTGCCAGCAGCAAAGGGGTAGCAGATAGCACAGATACGCAGTATTTT. Translation: CASSKGVADSTDTQYF.